The 9 T cell receptor beta chains below all came from one sample that was sequenced in a study of blood T cell repertoires in COVID-19. Profiling relied on immunoSEQ multiplex PCR, and the TCRdb table lists in-frame clones only, not all of them. In the table there are around 50,000 clones, more than 75% of which are singletons. The sequenced sample consisted of peripheral blood. These receptors originate from a man aged 35-49 years with active COVID-19.

The chain links TRBV3-1 (or the pseudogene TRBV3-2) to TRBJ1-1; D is uncertain. Trimming cost V 1 base and J 7 bases, with 7 bases left between them. There are 12 residues in the CDR3. Germline CDR1 is LGHDT and CDR2 is YNNKEL (reference sequence). CDR3 sequence: CASSQVGDEAFF. In nucleotides, the CDR3 is TGTGCCAGCAGCCAAGTTGGAGATGAAGCTTTCTTT.

The rearrangement links TRBV5-1 to TRBJ2-3; 9 bases match TRBD1. V lost 4 bases and J lost 3; bases outside the gene matches: 3. From germline, CDR1 is SGHRS and CDR2 YFSETQ. This CDR3 contains 14 residues. The CDR3 DNA is TGCGCCAGCAGCCGGGACAGGGTTACAGATACGCAGTATTTT. Translation: CASSRDRVTDTQYF.

The rearrangement links TRBV19 to TRBJ1-2; 9 bases fit TRBD1. CDR3 length equals 14 residues. Germline trimming cut 7 bases from V and 2 bases from J; bases unmatched to any gene: 5. CDR1 and CDR2 (germline): LNHDA, SQIVND (reference sequence). The CDR3 sequence is CASTRGQGNYGYTF. The CDR3 DNA reads as TGTGCCAGTACCCGGGGACAGGGCAACTATGGCTACACCTTC.

The chain couples TRBV19 to TRBJ2-7; possibly TRBD1 for D (5 bases). Trimming took off 1 base at V and 0 bases at J, with 10 bases between the two ends. The CDR3 runs 15 residues. Per germline, CDR1 LNHDA and CDR2 SQIVND (reference sequence). The CDR3 sequence: CASSIVDSDSYEQYF. CDR3 coding DNA: TGTGCCAGTAGTATAGTTGACAGTGACTCCTACGAGCAGTACTTC.

J is TRBJ2-1 and V is TRBV9; 7 nucleotides line up with TRBD2. The germline V gene has CDR1 SGDLS and CDR2 YYNGEE. The V gene end was trimmed by 5 bases and the J gene end by 10 bases; junction bases not matched to a gene: 18. The CDR3 is 16 residues long. CDR3 loop: CASRVGEGSGEGEQFF. The CDR3 nucleotides are TGTGCCAGCAGAGTGGGGGAAGGAAGCGGGGAGGGAGAGCAGTTCTTC.

This chain joins TRBV10-1 and TRBJ2-1, with 9 positions matching TRBD2. Per germline, CDR1 WNHNN and CDR2 SYGVQD (reference sequence). The CDR3 runs 16 residues. V shed 3 bases and J 8 bases; nucleotides not matched to a gene: 11. CDR3 loop: CASSDTREGPGDEQFF. In DNA form, the CDR3 reads TGCGCCAGCAGTGATACGCGGGAGGGCCCGGGCGATGAGCAGTTCTTC.

There are a few counts of this clone. The rearrangement joins TRBV7-3 to TRBJ1-1; weak D call: TRBD1 (5 bases). Germline V CDR1 and CDR2: SGHTA, FQGTGA. Trimming took off 5 bases at V and 9 bases at J, with 16 bases between the two ends. CDR3 length: 13 residues. The CDR3 spells CASSPSGAAKAFF. CDR3 coding DNA: TGTGCCAGCAGCCCTAGCGGGGCGGCCAAAGCTTTCTTT.

The chain couples TRBV6-5 to TRBJ2-7; 7 bases align to TRBD1. Germline V lookup: CDR1 MNHEY, CDR2 SVGAGI. Trimming at V came to 6 bases and at J to 1 base, leaving 3 bases not matched to a gene. The CDR3 length is 13 residues. The chain's CDR3 is CASRETGSYEQYF. As DNA, the CDR3 is TGTGCCAGCAGGGAGACAGGGTCCTACGAGCAGTACTTC.

This clone showed up just once. The chain carries TRBV7-9 and TRBJ2-2, with TRBD2 matching over 7 bases. The V gene's germline CDR1 is SEHNR and CDR2 FQNEAQ (reference sequence). Trimming removed 3 bases from V and 2 bases from J; junction bases left unmatched: 6. The CDR3 covers 16 residues. The CDR3 DNA reads as TGTGCCAGCAGCTTCCCCGCTAGCGGCAACACCGGGGAGCTGTTTTTT. Translating gives CASSFPASGNTGELFF.